This T cell receptor (beta chain) was sequenced for a study of blood T cell repertoires in COVID-19. Study-level background: T cells, B-cell-depleted T cells, or PBMCs supplied cDNA or gDNA.

In terms of age and location, participants ranged from roughly 18 to 89 years and lived in about two dozen US areas. The V gene lost 4 bases and the J gene lost 8 bases, with 20 bases spanning the gap. This CDR3 spans 15 amino acids. Germline loops: CDR1 MDHEN, CDR2 SYDVKM. Profiled with immunoSEQ multiplex PCR; TCRdb holds only in-frame clones, not every one. The table lists 150,000 or so clones, roughly three quarters of them singletons, with 6% in the top ten. The receptor comes from a woman between 50 and 59 years old who had recovered from COVID-19. The specimen sequenced was PBMCs or T cells enriched from blood (not recorded which). The chain combines TRBV28 with TRBJ1-1, with D hard to call. The CDR3: CASSSGSAGKAEAFF. As DNA, the CDR3 is TGTGCCAGCAGTTCCGGGTCGGCTGGCAAGGCCGAAGCTTTCTTT. Looking up the rest from reference TRBV28 and TRBJ1-1 gives the full variable domain: DVKVTQSSRYLVKRTGEKVFLECVQDMDHENMFWYRQDPGLGLRLIYFSYDVKMKEKGDIPEGYSVSREKKERFSLILESASTNQTSMYLCASSSGSAGKAEAFFGQGTRLTVV.